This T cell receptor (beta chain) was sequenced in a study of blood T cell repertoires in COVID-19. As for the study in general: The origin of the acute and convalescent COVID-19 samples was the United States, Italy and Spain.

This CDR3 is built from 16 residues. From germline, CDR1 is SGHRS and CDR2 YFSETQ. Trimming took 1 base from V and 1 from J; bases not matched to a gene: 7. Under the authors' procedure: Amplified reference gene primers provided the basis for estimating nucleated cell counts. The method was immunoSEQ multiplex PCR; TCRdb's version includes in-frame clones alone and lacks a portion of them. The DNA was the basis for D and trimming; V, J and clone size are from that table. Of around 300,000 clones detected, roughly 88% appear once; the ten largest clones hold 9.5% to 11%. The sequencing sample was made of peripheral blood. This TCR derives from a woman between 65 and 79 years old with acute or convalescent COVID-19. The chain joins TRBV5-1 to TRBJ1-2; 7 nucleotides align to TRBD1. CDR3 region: CASSLLSGQYNYGYTF. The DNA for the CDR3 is TGCGCCAGCAGCTTGCTTTCGGGACAGTATAACTATGGCTACACCTTC.